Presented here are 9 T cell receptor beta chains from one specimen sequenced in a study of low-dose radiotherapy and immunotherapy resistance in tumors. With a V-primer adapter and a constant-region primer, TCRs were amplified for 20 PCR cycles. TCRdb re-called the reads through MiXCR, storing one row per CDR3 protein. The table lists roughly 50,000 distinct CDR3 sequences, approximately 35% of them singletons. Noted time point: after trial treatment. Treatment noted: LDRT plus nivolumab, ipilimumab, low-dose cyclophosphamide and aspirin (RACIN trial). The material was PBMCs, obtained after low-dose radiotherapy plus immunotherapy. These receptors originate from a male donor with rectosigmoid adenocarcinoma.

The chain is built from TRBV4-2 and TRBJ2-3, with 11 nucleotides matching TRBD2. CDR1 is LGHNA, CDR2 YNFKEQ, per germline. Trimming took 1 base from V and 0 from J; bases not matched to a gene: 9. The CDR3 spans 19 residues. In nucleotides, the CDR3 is TGTGCCAGCAGCCAAGGCAGGGCTAGCGGGAGGCTTAGCACAGATACGCAGTATTTT. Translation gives CASSQGRASGRLSTDTQYF.

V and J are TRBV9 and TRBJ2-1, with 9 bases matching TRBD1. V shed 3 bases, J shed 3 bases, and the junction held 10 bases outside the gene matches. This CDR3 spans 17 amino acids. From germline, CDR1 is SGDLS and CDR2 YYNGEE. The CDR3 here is CASSEGIGDRVYNEQFF. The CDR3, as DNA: TGTGCCAGCAGCGAGGGGATTGGGGACAGGGTCTACAATGAGCAGTTCTTC.

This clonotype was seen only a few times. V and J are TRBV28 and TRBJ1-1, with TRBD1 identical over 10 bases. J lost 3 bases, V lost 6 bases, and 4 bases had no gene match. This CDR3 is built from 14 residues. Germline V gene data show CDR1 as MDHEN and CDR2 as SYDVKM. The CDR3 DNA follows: TGTGCCAGCAGCCCGGGACAGGGGTACACTGAAGCTTTCTTT. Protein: CASSPGQGYTEAFF.

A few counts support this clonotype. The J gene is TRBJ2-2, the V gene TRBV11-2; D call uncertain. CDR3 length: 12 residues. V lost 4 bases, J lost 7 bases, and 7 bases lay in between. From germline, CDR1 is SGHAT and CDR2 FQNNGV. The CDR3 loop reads CASSSQVGELFF. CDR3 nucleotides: TGTGCCAGCAGCTCCCAGGTCGGGGAGCTGTTTTTT. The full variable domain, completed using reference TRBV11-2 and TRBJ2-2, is EAGVAQSPRYKIIEKRQSVAFWCNPISGHATLYWYQQILGQGPKLLIQFQNNGVVDDSQLPKDRFSAERLKGVDSTLKIQPAKLEDSAVYLCASSSQVGELFFGEGSRLTVL.

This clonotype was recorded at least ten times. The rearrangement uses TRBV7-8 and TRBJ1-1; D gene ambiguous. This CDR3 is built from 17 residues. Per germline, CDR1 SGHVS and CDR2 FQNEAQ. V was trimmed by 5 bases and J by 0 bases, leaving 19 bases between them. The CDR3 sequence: CASSPLIDGIMNTEAFF. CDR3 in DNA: TGTGCCAGCAGCCCATTGATAGACGGGATCATGAACACTGAAGCTTTCTTT.

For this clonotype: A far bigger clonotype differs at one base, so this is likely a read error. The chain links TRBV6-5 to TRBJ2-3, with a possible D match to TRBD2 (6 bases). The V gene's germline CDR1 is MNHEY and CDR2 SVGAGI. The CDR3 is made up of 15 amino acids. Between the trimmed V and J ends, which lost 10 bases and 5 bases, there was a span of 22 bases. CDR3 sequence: CANYYAGLAGDTQYF. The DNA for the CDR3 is TGTGCCAATTATTACGCGGGACTTGCGGGAGATACGCAGTATTTT.

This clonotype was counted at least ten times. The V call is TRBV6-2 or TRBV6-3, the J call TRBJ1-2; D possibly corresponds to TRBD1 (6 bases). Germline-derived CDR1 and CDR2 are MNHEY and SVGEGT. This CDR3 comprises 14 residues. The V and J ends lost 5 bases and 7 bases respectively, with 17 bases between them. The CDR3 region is CASSTSGGLLGYTF. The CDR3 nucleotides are TGTGCCAGCAGTACATCCGGGGGGCTGCTTGGCTACACCTTC.

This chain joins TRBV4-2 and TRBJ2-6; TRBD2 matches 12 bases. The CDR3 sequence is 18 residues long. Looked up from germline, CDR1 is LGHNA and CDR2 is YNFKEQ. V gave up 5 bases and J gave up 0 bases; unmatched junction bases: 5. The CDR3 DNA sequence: TGTGCCAGCAGCACACCGGGACTAGCGGGCTCTGGGGCCAACGTCCTGACTTTC. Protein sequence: CASSTPGLAGSGANVLTF.

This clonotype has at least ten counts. CDR3 loop: CASSKPGTLSYEQYF. The DNA for the CDR3 is TGTGCCAGCAGTAAACCCGGGACGCTTTCCTACGAGCAGTACTTC. V is TRBV6-2 or TRBV6-3 and J is TRBJ2-7, with D tentatively TRBD1 or TRBD2 (5 bases each). V was trimmed by 5 bases and J by 1 base, leaving 15 bases between them. The CDR3 sequence is 15 residues long. The germline V gene has CDR1 MNHEY and CDR2 SVGEGT.